This T cell receptor (beta chain) was sequenced for a study of response to subunit inactivated influenza vaccine. Overall study results and limits: Every seasonal influenza vaccination brings in few new T cells, the authors suggested.

TCRdb reprocessed the RT-PCR reads via MiXCR and lists one record per CDR3 protein. The sample holds 550,000 to 650,000 distinct CDR3 sequences; approximately 10% are singletons and the top ten take roughly a tenth. The germline V gene has CDR1 KGHSH and CDR2 LQKENI. The CDR3 has 18 amino acids. Trimming removed 0 bases at V and 7 bases at J, with 22 bases between. In its sample, this clonotype was seen a few times. Its antigen is undetermined. Sequenced material: PBMCs from blood, taken on the day of vaccination. The V call is TRBV18, the J call TRBJ2-1, with D perhaps being TRBD1 or TRBD2 (6 bases each). The receptor comes from a man aged 50-60 years who received an inactivated influenza vaccine. This CDR3 is CASSPPLVGRGTRNEQFF. Written as DNA, the CDR3 is TGTGCCAGCTCACCACCGTTGGTGGGACGGGGGACAAGGAATGAGCAGTTCTTC.